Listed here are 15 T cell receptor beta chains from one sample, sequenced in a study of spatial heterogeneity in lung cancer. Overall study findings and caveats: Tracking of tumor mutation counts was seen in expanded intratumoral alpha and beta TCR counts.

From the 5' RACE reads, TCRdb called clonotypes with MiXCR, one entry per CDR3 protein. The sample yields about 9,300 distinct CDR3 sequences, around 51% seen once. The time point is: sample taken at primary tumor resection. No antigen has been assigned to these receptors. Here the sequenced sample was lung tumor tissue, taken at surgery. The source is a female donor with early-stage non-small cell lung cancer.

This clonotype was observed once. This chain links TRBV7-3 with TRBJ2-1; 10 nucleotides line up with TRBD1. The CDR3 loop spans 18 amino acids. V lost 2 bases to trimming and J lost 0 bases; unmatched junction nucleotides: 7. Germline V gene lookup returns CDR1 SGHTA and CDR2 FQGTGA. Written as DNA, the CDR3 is TGTGCCAGCAGCTTACGGACAGGGGGATTAAGCTCCTACAATGAGCAGTTCTTC. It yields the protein CASSLRTGGLSSYNEQFF.

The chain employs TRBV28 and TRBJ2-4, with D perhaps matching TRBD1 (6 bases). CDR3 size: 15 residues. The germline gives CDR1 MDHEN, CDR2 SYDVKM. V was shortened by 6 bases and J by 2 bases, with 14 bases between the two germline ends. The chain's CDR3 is CASSLTGTTKNIQYF. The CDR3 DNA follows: TGTGCCAGCAGCCTGACCGGGACAACCAAAAACATTCAGTACTTC.

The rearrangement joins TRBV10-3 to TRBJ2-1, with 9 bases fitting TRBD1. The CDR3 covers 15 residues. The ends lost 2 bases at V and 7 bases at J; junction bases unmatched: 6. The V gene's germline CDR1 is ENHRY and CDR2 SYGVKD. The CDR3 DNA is TGTGCCATCAGTGAGCCGGACAGGGGCGAGAATGAGCAGTTCTTC. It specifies CAISEPDRGENEQFF.

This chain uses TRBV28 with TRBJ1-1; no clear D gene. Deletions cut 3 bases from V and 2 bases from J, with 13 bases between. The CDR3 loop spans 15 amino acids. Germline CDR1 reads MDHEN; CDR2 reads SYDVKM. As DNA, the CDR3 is TGTGCCAGCAGTTTCCCCCGAACAGTTAACACTGAAGCTTTCTTT. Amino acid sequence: CASSFPRTVNTEAFF. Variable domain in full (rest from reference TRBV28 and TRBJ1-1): DVKVTQSSRYLVKRTGEKVFLECVQDMDHENMFWYRQDPGLGLRLIYFSYDVKMKEKGDIPEGYSVSREKKERFSLILESASTNQTSMYLCASSFPRTVNTEAFFGQGTRLTVV.

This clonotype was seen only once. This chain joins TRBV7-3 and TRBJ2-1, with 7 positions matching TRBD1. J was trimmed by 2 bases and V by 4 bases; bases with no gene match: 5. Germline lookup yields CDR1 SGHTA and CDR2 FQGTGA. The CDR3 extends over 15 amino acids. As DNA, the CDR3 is TGTGCCAGCAGCTCCGGGACAGTGCCCTACAATGAGCAGTTCTTC. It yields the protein CASSSGTVPYNEQFF.

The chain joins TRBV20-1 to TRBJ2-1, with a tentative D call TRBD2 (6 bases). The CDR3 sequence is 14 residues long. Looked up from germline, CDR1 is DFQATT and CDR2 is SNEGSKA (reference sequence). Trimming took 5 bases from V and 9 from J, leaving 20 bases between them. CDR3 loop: CSAAKRLVKGEQFF. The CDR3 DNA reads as TGCAGTGCTGCCAAGCGACTAGTTAAGGGTGAGCAGTTCTTC.

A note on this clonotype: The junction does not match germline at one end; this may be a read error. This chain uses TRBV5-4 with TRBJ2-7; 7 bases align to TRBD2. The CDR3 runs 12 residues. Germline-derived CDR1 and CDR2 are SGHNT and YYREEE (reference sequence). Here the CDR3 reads CASSSYRDYPSF. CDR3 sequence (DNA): TGTGCCAGCAGCTCCTATAGGGACTATCCATCCTTC.

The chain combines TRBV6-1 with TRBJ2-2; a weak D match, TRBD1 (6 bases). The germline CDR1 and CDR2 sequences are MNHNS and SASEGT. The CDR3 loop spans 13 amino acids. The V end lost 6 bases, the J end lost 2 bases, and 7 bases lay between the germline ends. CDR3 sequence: CASRDRNTGELFF. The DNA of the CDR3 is TGTGCCAGCAGGGACAGAAACACCGGGGAGCTGTTTTTT.

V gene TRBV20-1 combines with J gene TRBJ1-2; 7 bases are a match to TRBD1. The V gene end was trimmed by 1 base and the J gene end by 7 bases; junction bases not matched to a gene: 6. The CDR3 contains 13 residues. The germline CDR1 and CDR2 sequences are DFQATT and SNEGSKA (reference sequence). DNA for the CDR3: TGCAGTGCTAGAGGAAGGGGGCAAATTGGCTACACCTTC. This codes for CSARGRGQIGYTF.

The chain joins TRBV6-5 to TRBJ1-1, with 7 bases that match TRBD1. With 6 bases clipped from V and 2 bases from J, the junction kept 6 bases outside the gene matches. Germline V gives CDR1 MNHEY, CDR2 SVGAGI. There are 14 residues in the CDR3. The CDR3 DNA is TGTGCCAGCAGATGGGGACAGCTAAACACTGAAGCTTTCTTT. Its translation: CASRWGQLNTEAFF.

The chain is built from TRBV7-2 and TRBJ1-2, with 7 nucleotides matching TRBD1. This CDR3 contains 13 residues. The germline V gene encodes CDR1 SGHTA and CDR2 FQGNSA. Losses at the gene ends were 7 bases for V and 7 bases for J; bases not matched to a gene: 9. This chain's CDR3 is CASKRDRDSGYTF. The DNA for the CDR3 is TGTGCCAGCAAAAGAGACAGGGATTCTGGCTACACCTTC.

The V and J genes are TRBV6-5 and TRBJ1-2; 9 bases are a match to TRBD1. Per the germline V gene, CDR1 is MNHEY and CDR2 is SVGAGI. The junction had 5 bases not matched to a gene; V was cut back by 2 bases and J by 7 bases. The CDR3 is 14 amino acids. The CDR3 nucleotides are TGTGCCAGCAGTTACGGGGGACAGGGCTTTGGCTACACCTTC. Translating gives CASSYGGQGFGYTF.

DNA of the CDR3: TGTGCCAGCAGTCCACGAGGGAGGGGAAACACCATATATTTT. It encodes CASSPRGRGNTIYF. The chain recombines TRBV6-6 with TRBJ1-3; D is undetermined. V was trimmed by 5 bases and J by 4 bases, leaving 12 bases between them. There are 14 residues in the CDR3. CDR1 is MNHNY, CDR2 SVGAGI, per germline (reference sequence).

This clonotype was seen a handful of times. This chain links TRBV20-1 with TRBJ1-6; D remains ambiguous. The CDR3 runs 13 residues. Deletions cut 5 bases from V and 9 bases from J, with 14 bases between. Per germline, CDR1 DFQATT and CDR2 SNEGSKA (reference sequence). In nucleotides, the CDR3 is TGCAGTGCTCGATCGGATAGGATTTCACCCCTCCACTTT. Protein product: CSARSDRISPLHF.

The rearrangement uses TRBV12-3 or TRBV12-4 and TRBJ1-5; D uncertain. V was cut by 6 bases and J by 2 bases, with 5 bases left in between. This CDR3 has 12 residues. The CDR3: CASRRGNQPQHF. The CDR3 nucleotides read TGTGCCAGCAGACGGGGCAATCAGCCCCAGCATTTT.